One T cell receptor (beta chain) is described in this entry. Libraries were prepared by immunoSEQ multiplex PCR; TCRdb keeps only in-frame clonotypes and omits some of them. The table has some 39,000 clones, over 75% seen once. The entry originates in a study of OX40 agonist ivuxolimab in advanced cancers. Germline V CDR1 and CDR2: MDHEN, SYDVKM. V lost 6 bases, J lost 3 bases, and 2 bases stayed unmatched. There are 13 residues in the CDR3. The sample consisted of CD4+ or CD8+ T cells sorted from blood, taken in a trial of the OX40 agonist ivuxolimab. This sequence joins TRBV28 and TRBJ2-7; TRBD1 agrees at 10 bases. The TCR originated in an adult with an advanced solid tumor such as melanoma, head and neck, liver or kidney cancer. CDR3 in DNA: TGTGCCAGCAGGGGACAGGGGAACTACGAGCAGTACTTC. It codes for CASRGQGNYEQYF.